These T cell receptor beta chains were read from a single sample in a study of CD8+CD57+ T cells in acquired aplastic anemia. TCRdb recomputed calls from the reads with MiXCR, one row per CDR3 protein. The table lists about 400,000 distinct CDR3 sequences, 65% to 80% of them singletons. Sequencing was performed on sorted CD4+, CD8+, or CD8+CD57+ T cells (not recorded which) from PBMCs. The receptor source for this set is a human donor in good health, serving as a control. The CDR3 runs from the conserved cysteine through the conserved F or W. A D gene is named only where the DNA matches it firmly. Rows may omit the clone size; those that give it use once, few, many or a size class.

D	size	V	J	CDR3	DNA
.	many	TRBV20-1	TRBJ1-2	CSASASVDNYGYTF	TGCAGTGCTAGCGCGTCAGTTGATAACTATGGCTACACCTTC
.	many	TRBV7-2	TRBJ1-4	CASSLVSGGEKLFF	TGTGCCAGCAGCTTAGTGTCGGGGGGAGAAAAACTGTTTTTT
.	.	TRBV5-1	TRBJ2-7	CASRWGQVHPLEQYF	TGCGCCAGCAGGTGGGGCCAGGTGCATCCTCTCGAGCAGTACTTC
TRBD1	many	TRBV12-3/TRBV12-4	TRBJ2-7	CASSLLDRAYEQYF	TGTGCCAGCAGTCTACTCGACAGGGCCTACGAGCAGTACTTC
TRBD2	few	TRBV3-1	TRBJ2-5	CASSYWTSGGAFRQETQYF	TGTGCCAGCAGCTATTGGACTAGCGGGGGGGCCTTTCGGCAAGAGACCCAGTACTTC
TRBD1	many	TRBV6-2/TRBV6-3	TRBJ1-2	CASRTGDGYTF	TGTGCCAGCAGGACAGGGGACGGCTACACCTTC
.	.	TRBV7-9	TRBJ1-5	CASSRDGPAQNQPQHF	TGCGCCAGCAGCCGAGACGGGCCTGCACAAAATCAGCCCCAGCATTTT
.	once	TRBV12-3/TRBV12-4	TRBJ2-5	CASTTGQTQYF	TGTGCCAGCACTACTGGTCAGACCCAGTACTTC
.	.	TRBV10-3	TRBJ2-3	CASREGTEGNTMYF	TGTGCCAGTCGTGAGGGGACCGAGGGAAACACCATGTATTTT
TRBD2	.	TRBV7-3	TRBJ2-3	CASSLKGTSGTDTQYF	TGTGCCAGCAGCTTAAAGGGGACTAGCGGCACAGATACGCAGTATTTT
TRBD1	.	TRBV10-3	TRBJ2-3	CAIRGGTGVGDTQYF	TGTGCCATCAGGGGAGGGACAGGGGTAGGAGATACGCAGTATTTT
TRBD2	.	TRBV5-1	TRBJ2-1	CASSEDSGATNNEQFF	TGCGCCAGCAGCGAAGATAGCGGGGCGACAAACAATGAGCAGTTCTTC
.	.	TRBV9	TRBJ1-6	CASSHDGRVNFLLHF	TGTGCCAGCAGCCACGATGGACGGGTCAATTTCCTCCTCCACTTT
.	.	TRBV7-9	TRBJ1-6	CASSWPKGKSPLHF	TGTGCCAGCAGTTGGCCCAAGGGAAAGTCCCCCCTCCACTTT
.	.	TRBV6-2/TRBV6-3	TRBJ1-5	CASIEAGWGNQPQHF	TGTGCCAGCATCGAGGCGGGATGGGGCAATCAGCCCCAGCATTTT
TRBD2	many	TRBV5-1	TRBJ2-1	CASSLASSGGAVNEQFF	TGCGCCAGCAGCTTGGCTTCCAGCGGGGGGGCAGTCAATGAGCAGTTCTTC
.	many	TRBV6-5	TRBJ2-3	CASRWTLSTDTQYF	TGTGCCAGCAGGTGGACTCTGAGCACAGATACGCAGTATTTT
.	.	TRBV6-5	TRBJ2-7	CASNLEGEQYF	TGTGCCAGCAATCTCGAGGGCGAGCAGTACTTC
.	.	TRBV29-1	TRBJ1-2	CSVDGSDGYTF	TGCAGCGTTGATGGCAGCGATGGTTACACCTTC
TRBD2	once	TRBV9	TRBJ2-3	CASSVSGGNTGDTQYF	TGTGCCAGCAGCGTGTCCGGGGGGAACACCGGGGATACGCAGTATTTT
.	.	TRBV11-1	TRBJ1-2	CASSLAAKGYGYTF	TGTGCCAGCAGCTTAGCGGCCAAGGGCTATGGCTACACCTTC
.	many	TRBV6-2/TRBV6-3	TRBJ1-2	CASSYGFSGYGYTF	TGTGCCAGCAGTTACGGCTTCTCTGGGTATGGCTACACCTTC
.	many	TRBV14	TRBJ2-7	CASSQGAGWRQYF	TGTGCCAGCAGCCAAGGGGCAGGATGGCGACAGTACTTC
.	.	TRBV7-8	TRBJ1-6	CASSVGQVVSPVHF	TGTGCCAGCAGCGTAGGGCAAGTTGTTTCCCCCGTCCACTTT
TRBD1	.	TRBV29-1	TRBJ1-4	CSVEGARGQDNEYLCF	TGCAGCGTTGAAGGGGCGAGGGGGCAGGATAATGAGTATCTGTGCTTT
TRBD2	.	TRBV20-1	TRBJ2-3	CSARMGGGHSQYF	TGCAGTGCTCGAATGGGCGGGGGGCATTCGCAGTATTTT
.	few	TRBV10-3	TRBJ2-2	CAIKKVVGNSGELFF	TGTGCCATCAAGAAGGTAGTGGGGAACAGCGGGGAGCTGTTTTTT
.	.	TRBV6-1	TRBJ2-7	CASSAGDRYEQYF	TGTGCCAGCAGTGCGGGGGACCGCTACGAGCAGTACTTC
.	.	TRBV7-3	TRBJ2-3	CASSSEQGTDTQYF	TGTGCCAGCAGCAGTGAACAGGGCACAGATACGCAGTATTTT
.	once	TRBV20-1	TRBJ2-7	CSARGLATRFEQYF	TGCAGTGCTAGAGGGCTAGCGACTCGATTCGAGCAGTACTTC
.	.	TRBV15	TRBJ1-5	CASSRGGGGGTQHF	TGTGCCAGCAGCCGAGGCGGGGGGGGGGGGACGCAGCATTTT
.	.	TRBV15	TRBJ1-2	CATSRDEGGYAF	TGTGCCACCAGCAGAGATGAGGGTGGCTACGCCTTC
.	.	TRBV2	TRBJ2-6	CASSRVFSGASVLSF	TGTGCCAGCAGCCGCGTTTTCTCTGGGGCCAGCGTCCTGTCTTTC
.	many	TRBV6-2/TRBV6-3	TRBJ1-5	CASSDSVTWEQPQHF	TGTGCCAGCAGCGATTCTGTAACGTGGGAACAGCCCCAGCATTTT
TRBD1	.	TRBV7-9	TRBJ2-7	CATDQRTGAYEQYF	TGTGCCACCGACCAACGGACAGGGGCTTACGAGCAGTACTTC
TRBD1	.	TRBV6-4	TRBJ1-3	CASRGTGSGNTIYF	TGTGCCAGCAGAGGGACAGGGAGTGGAAACACCATATATTTT
TRBD1	.	TRBV2	TRBJ2-4	CASSAEGAAKNIQYF	TGTGCCAGCAGTGCAGAGGGGGCGGCCAAAAACATTCAGTACTTC
.	.	TRBV29-1	TRBJ2-3	CSASSTRSPEAPQYF	TGCAGTGCTAGCTCCACGCGCTCCCCTGAAGCACCCCAGTATTTT
.	few	TRBV12-5	TRBJ1-5	CASGLVLGGGNQPQRF	TGTGCTAGTGGTTTGGTACTGGGGGGTGGCAATCAGCCCCAGCGTTTT
TRBD1	.	TRBV7-7	TRBJ2-5	CASSLLGPLGTGQGPTGTQYF	TGTGCCAGCAGCTTGTTGGGCCCTCTTGGGACAGGGCAGGGACCCACAGGGACCCAGTACTTC
.	once	TRBV12-3/TRBV12-4	TRBJ1-6	CASINADRSSYNSPLHF	TGTGCCAGCATAAACGCCGACAGGAGCTCCTATAATTCACCCCTCCACTTT
.	many	TRBV12-3/TRBV12-4	TRBJ1-1	CASRKLGGNTEAFF	TGTGCCAGCAGGAAGTTGGGGGGGAACACTGAAGCTTTCTTT
.	many	TRBV20-1	TRBJ1-1	CSARISRWTEAFF	TGCAGTGCTAGGATCTCCAGGTGGACTGAAGCTTTCTTT
.	few	TRBV11-3	TRBJ1-1	CASSPSPARNTEAFF	TGTGCCAGCAGCCCCTCCCCGGCGAGGAACACTGAAGCTTTCTTT
.	.	TRBV29-1	TRBJ1-5	CSTGTNPNQSQHF	TGCAGCACTGGGACAAACCCTAACCAGTCCCAGCATTTT
.	many	TRBV7-2	TRBJ2-3	CASSFGTHTDTQYF	TGTGCCAGCAGTTTCGGGACTCACACAGATACGCAGTATTTT
.	many	TRBV6-1	TRBJ1-5	CASAEVVGNQPQHF	TGTGCCAGCGCCGAAGTAGTCGGCAATCAGCCCCAGCATTTT
TRBD1	.	TRBV20-1	TRBJ1-2	CSVSPTGERNYGYTF	TGCAGTGTTAGCCCGACAGGGGAAAGGAACTATGGCTACACCTTC
.	.	TRBV20-1	TRBJ1-6	CSSQGAIEGLHF	TGCAGTTCGCAAGGTGCGATCGAGGGTCTCCACTTT